These T cell receptor beta chains were read from a single sample in a study of Ad26.COV2.S vaccination and SARS-CoV-2 variants. Profiled with immunoSEQ multiplex PCR; TCRdb holds only in-frame clones, not every one. Of 350,000 to 500,000 clones in the sample, 80% to 95% were seen once. This specimen consisted of peripheral blood, obtained in a trial of Ad26.COV2.S vaccine versus placebo. These receptors were taken from a person between 18 and 65 years old who received the Ad26.COV2.S COVID-19 vaccine or a placebo. Each CDR3 is given with its conserved first and last residue. Each record gives: CDR3 protein, V gene, D gene, J gene. A D gene is named only where the DNA matches it firmly.

CASSLVANTGELFF | TRBV7-9 | . | TRBJ2-2
CATSDPPGYGYTF | TRBV24-1 | . | TRBJ1-2
CASSVDVGTGAYEQYF | TRBV9 | TRBD1 | TRBJ2-7
CASSLEGTGGYEQYF | TRBV11-2 | TRBD1 | TRBJ2-7
CASIAVAGAYEQFF | TRBV2 | TRBD2 | TRBJ2-1
CASSSGPEQFF | TRBV12-3/TRBV12-4 | . | TRBJ2-1
CASSRGGGTYNEQFF | TRBV7-3 | . | TRBJ2-1
CASSQGEEGDSPLHF | TRBV4-3 | . | TRBJ1-6
CASSLPQGAFTEAFF | TRBV7-9 | TRBD1 | TRBJ1-1
CAWKRGSPLHF | TRBV30 | . | TRBJ1-6
CASSFEAGGPSLREQYF | TRBV7-6 | TRBD2 | TRBJ2-7
CASSPRGPNTEAFF | TRBV28 | . | TRBJ1-1
CASSTTPPRGKLFF | TRBV5-6 | . | TRBJ1-4
CASSLDAFGRAVGELFF | TRBV11-2 | TRBD2 | TRBJ2-2
CASSLKGLWAFF | TRBV28 | . | TRBJ1-1
CASEPLTGKLTQPQHF | TRBV19 | TRBD1 | TRBJ1-5
CASSSSGTYYNEQFF | TRBV5-5 | . | TRBJ2-1
CASTDRAGGELFF | TRBV19 | TRBD1 | TRBJ2-2
CATSRDRGQYNEQFF | TRBV15 | . | TRBJ2-1
CAINTDFSYEQYF | TRBV10-3 | . | TRBJ2-7
CASSLHNNGELFF | TRBV5-8 | . | TRBJ2-2
CASSLVGGGELFF | TRBV7-9 | . | TRBJ2-2
CASRGGWKEYEQYF | TRBV6-6 | . | TRBJ2-7
CASSLALTSGSPYEQYF | TRBV5-6 | TRBD2 | TRBJ2-7
CASSVVPYPASGNFGELFF | TRBV9 | TRBD2 | TRBJ2-2
CASSLAGASSYNEQFF | TRBV13 | . | TRBJ2-1
CASRSTSGNEQFF | TRBV28 | TRBD2 | TRBJ2-1
CASTGTLGNIQYF | TRBV6-5 | . | TRBJ2-4
CASSYSSGRSPSNEQFF | TRBV6-2/TRBV6-3 | TRBD2 | TRBJ2-1
CASTPPGGNEQFF | TRBV7-9 | TRBD1 | TRBJ2-1
CASSDTVPYEQYF | TRBV6-1 | . | TRBJ2-7
CASSRQGTSGERELFF | TRBV5-5 | TRBD2 | TRBJ2-2
CASSSDRGPYEQYF | TRBV5-1 | TRBD1 | TRBJ2-7
CASSLLAGNDNEQFF | TRBV7-3 | TRBD2 | TRBJ2-1
CASSPQPSGSTDTQYF | TRBV4-2 | TRBD2 | TRBJ2-3
CASSVRLAGTYNEQFF | TRBV9 | TRBD2 | TRBJ2-1
CASRASGTYNEQFF | TRBV28 | TRBD2 | TRBJ2-1
CASSVNHDNPLWNTEAFF | TRBV9 | . | TRBJ1-1
CASSLRSGTQPQHF | TRBV7-2 | . | TRBJ1-5